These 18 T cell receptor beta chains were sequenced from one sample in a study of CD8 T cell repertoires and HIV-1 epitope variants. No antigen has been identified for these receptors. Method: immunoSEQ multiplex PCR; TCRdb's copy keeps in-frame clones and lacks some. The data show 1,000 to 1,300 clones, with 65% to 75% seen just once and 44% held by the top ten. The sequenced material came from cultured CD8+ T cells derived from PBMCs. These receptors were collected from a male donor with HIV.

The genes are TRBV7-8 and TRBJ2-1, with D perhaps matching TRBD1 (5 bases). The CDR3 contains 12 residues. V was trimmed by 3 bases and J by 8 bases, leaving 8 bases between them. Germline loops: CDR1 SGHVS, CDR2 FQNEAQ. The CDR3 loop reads CASSFRVDEQFF. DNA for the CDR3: TGTGCCAGCAGCTTCAGGGTAGATGAGCAGTTCTTC.

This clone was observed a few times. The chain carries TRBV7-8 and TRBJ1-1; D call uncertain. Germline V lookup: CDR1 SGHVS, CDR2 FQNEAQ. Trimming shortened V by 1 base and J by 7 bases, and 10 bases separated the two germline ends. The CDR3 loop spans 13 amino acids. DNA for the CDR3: TGTGCCAGCAGCTTAGGCCCGTCGGATGAAGCTTTCTTT. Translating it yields CASSLGPSDEAFF.

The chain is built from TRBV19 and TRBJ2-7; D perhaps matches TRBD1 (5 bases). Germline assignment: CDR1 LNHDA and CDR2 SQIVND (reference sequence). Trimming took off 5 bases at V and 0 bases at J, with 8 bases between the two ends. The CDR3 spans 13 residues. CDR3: CASSWGRSYEQYF. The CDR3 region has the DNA TGTGCCAGTAGTTGGGGCCGCTCCTACGAGCAGTACTTC.

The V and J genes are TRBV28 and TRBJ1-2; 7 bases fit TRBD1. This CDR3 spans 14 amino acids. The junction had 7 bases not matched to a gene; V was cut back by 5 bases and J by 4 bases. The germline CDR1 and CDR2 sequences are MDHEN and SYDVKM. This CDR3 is CASSVTGEGYGYTF. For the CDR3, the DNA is TGTGCCAGCAGTGTTACAGGGGAGGGCTATGGCTACACCTTC.

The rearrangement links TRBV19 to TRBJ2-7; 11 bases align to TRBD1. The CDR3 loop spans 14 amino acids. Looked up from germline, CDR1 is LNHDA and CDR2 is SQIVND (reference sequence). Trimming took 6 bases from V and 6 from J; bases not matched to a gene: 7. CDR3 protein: CASSGTGGMGEQYF. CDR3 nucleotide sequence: TGTGCCAGTAGCGGGACAGGGGGTATGGGCGAGCAGTACTTC.

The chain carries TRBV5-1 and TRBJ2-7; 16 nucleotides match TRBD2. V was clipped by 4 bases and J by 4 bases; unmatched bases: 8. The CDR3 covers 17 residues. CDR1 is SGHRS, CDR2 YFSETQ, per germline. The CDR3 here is CASSLGLAGGGEYEQYF. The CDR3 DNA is TGCGCCAGCAGCCTGGGACTAGCGGGAGGGGGTGAGTACGAGCAGTACTTC.

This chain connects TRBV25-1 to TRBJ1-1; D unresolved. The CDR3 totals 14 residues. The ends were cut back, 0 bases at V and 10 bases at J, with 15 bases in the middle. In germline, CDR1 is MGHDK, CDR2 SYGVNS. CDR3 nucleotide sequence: TGTGCCAGCAGTGAATACCCAGTGTATTATGGAGCTTTCTTT. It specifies CASSEYPVYYGAFF.

The CDR3 DNA sequence: TGTGCCAGCAGCTTAGTCACGGGACCCTCCAAAGAGACCCAGTACTTC. Translated: CASSLVTGPSKETQYF. This rearrangement joins TRBV7-6 to TRBJ2-5, with D possibly being TRBD1 or TRBD2 (5 bases each). Germline V gene sequence: CDR1 SGHVS, CDR2 FNYEAQ. The CDR3 spans 16 residues. V lost 1 base and J 3 bases, leaving 15 bases between the germline ends.

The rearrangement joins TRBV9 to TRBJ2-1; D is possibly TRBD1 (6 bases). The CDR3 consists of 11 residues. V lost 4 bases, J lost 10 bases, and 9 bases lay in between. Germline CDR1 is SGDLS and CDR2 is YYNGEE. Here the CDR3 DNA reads TGTGCCAGCAGCTTGACAGGAGAGCAGTTCTTC. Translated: CASSLTGEQFF.

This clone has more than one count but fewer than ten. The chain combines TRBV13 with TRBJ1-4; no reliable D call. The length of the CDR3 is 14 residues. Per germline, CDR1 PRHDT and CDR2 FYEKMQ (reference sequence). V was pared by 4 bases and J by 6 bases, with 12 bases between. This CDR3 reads CASSSGLEDEKLFF. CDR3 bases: TGTGCCAGCAGCTCTGGACTAGAGGATGAAAAACTGTTTTTT.

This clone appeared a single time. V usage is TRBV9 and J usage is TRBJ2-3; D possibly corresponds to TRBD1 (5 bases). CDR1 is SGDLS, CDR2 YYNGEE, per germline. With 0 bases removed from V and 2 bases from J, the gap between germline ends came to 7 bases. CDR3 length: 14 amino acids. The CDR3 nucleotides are TGTGCCAGCAGCGTAGAAGGGGCCACAGATACGCAGTATTTT. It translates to CASSVEGATDTQYF.

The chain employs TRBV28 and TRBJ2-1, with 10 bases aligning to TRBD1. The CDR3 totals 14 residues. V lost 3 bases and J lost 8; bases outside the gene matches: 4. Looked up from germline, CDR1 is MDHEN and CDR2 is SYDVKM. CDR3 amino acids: CASSLGQGLDEQFF. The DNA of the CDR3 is TGTGCCAGCAGTTTGGGACAGGGGTTGGATGAGCAGTTCTTC.

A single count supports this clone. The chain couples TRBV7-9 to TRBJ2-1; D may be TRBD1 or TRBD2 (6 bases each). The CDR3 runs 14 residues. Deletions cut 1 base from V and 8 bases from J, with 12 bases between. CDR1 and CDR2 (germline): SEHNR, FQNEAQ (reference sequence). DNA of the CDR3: TGTGCCAGCAGCTTAGTGGGGGCTAGCGATGAGCAGTTCTTC. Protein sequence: CASSLVGASDEQFF.

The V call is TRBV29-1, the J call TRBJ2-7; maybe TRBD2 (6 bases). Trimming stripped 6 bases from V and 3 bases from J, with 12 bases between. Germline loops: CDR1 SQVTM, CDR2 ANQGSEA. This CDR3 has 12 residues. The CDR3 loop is CSVEGSSYEQYF. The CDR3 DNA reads TGCAGCGTGGAGGGGAGTAGCTACGAGCAGTACTTC.

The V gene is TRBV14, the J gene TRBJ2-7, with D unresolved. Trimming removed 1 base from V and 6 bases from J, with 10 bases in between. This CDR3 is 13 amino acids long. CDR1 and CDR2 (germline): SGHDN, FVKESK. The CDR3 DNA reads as TGTGCCAGCAGCCAAGGCTGGCCGGCCGAGCAGTACTTC. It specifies CASSQGWPAEQYF.

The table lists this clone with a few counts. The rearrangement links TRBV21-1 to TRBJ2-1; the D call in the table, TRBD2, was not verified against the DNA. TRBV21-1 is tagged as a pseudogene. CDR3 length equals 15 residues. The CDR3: CASSKEGLSYNEQFF. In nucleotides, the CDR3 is TGTGCCAGCAGCAAGGAGGGTCTCTCCTACAATGAGCAGTTCTTC.

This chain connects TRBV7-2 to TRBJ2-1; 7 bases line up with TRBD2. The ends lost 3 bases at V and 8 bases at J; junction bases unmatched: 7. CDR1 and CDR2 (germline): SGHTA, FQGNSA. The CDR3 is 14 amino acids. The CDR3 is CASSFRGRVDEQFF. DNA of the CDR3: TGTGCCAGCAGCTTCCGCGGGAGAGTCGATGAGCAGTTCTTC.

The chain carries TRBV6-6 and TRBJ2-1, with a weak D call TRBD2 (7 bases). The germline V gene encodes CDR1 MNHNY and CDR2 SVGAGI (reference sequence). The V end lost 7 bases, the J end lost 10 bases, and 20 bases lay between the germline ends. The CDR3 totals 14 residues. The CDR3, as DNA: TGTGCCAGCATGGGGGGGGGCCGAAGATGGGAGCAGTTCTTC. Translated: CASMGGGRRWEQFF.